The rows below give T cell receptor beta chains drawn from one sample of a study of cytomegalovirus exposure and HLA in healthy donors. Data came from immunoSEQ multiplex PCR; TCRdb stores just in-frame clones and leaves some out. The table lists about 140,000 clones, around 72% of them singletons. Specimen: PBMCs. The receptor source for this set is a woman in her thirties or forties in good health and CMV-seronegative. CDR3s include the opening cysteine and the closing phenylalanine or tryptophan. D genes are given only for firm matches. Only some rows state a clone size, as once, few, many or a class for expanded clones.

size	V	D	J	DNA	CDR3
few	TRBV7-2	-	TRBJ1-2	TGTGCCAGCAGCTTAAGTGCAAGGGAGGTTCTCTATGGCTACACCTTC	CASSLSAREVLYGYTF
-	TRBV5-4	-	TRBJ1-6	TGTGCCAGCAGCTGGAGGACTACCTCCTATAATTCACCCCTCCACTTT	CASSWRTTSYNSPLHF
-	TRBV4-3	TRBD2	TRBJ2-5	TGCGCCAGCAGCCAAGATCATAGCGGGGGCGAGACCCAGTACTTC	CASSQDHSGGETQYF
-	TRBV7-8	TRBD1	TRBJ2-2	TGTGCCAGCAGCTTAGGGACAGGTCACACCGGGGAGCTGTTTTTT	CASSLGTGHTGELFF
-	TRBV7-3	-	TRBJ2-3	TGTGCCAGCAGCAGTAACGCGGGCGGAGATACGCAGTATTTT	CASSSNAGGDTQYF
-	TRBV10-2	-	TRBJ2-7	TGCGCCAGCAGTGAGGTCTTAACCTACGAGCAGTACTTC	CASSEVLTYEQYF
-	TRBV6-6	-	TRBJ2-7	TGTGCCAGCAGTTTTAACTACGAGCAGTACTTC	CASSFNYEQYF
once	TRBV6-6	-	TRBJ1-6	TGTGCCAGCATCTACACGGGAGCGAATTCACCCCTCCACTTT	CASIYTGANSPLHF
-	TRBV7-9	TRBD2	TRBJ2-3	TGTGCCAGCAGCCCCCGTGGCGGGGAAGCGGGGGCCTTCACAGATACGCAGTATTTT	CASSPRGGEAGAFTDTQYF
few	TRBV6-1	-	TRBJ1-3	TGTGCCAGCAGTGCCGGGACAATGGGAAACACCATATATTTT	CASSAGTMGNTIYF
-	TRBV2	TRBD2	TRBJ2-1	TGTGCCAGCGGGACTAGCGGCCCGGAGCAGTTCTTC	CASGTSGPEQFF
few	TRBV6-6	TRBD2	TRBJ2-7	TGTGCCAGCAGGCCAACTAGCGGGGCATCCTACGAGCAGTACTTC	CASRPTSGASYEQYF